The 21 T cell receptor beta chains below were found in one sample sequenced in a study of T cell responses to AZD1222 COVID-19 vaccine. The repertoire was sequenced with immunoSEQ multiplex PCR; TCRdb's copy has only in-frame clones and lacks some. The top ten clones hold approximately 1.2% of a sample with around 80,000 clones, about 83% of them seen once. The material sequenced was peripheral blood, taken 28 days after the second AZD1222 dose. Receptor source: an adult who received the AZD1222 COVID-19 vaccine.

The chain couples TRBV29-1 to TRBJ1-3, with D possibly TRBD1 on 5 matching bases. This CDR3 is 13 amino acids long. The germline gives CDR1 SQVTM, CDR2 ANQGSEA. V lost 6 bases to trimming and J lost 3 bases, with 12 bases between them. CDR3 amino acids: CSVHRDGGNTIYF. The CDR3 bases are TGCAGCGTCCACCGGGACGGTGGAAACACCATATATTTT.

V and J are TRBV3-1 (or the pseudogene TRBV3-2) and TRBJ1-5; 9 bases fit TRBD1. The ends lost 1 base at V and 7 bases at J; junction bases unmatched: 2. The CDR3 totals 14 residues. The germline V gene has CDR1 LGHDT and CDR2 YNNKEL (reference sequence). The DNA for the CDR3 is TGTGCCAGCAGCCAAGCGGGACAGGGCCAGCCCCAGCATTTT. Translation: CASSQAGQGQPQHF.

Turning to this clone: One junction end does not reproduce the germline sequence, and a read error may be involved. V and J are TRBV20-1 and TRBJ1-2; no firm D call. The CDR3 runs 11 residues. In germline, CDR1 is DFQATT, CDR2 SNEGSKA (reference sequence). This chain's CDR3 is CSVARTYGYTF. CDR3 DNA: TGTAGTGTGGCCAGGACCTATGGCTACACCTTC.

The chain couples TRBV28 to TRBJ1-2; D uncertain. V was clipped by 6 bases and J by 3 bases, with 29 bases between them. The V gene's germline CDR1 is MDHEN and CDR2 SYDVKM. The CDR3 length is 19 residues. In nucleotides, the CDR3 is TGTGCCAGCAGCTCCGAGCGCTTTCTACCGCCTGCCAGAGACTATGGCTACACCTTC. Translated, it gives CASSSERFLPPARDYGYTF.

This chain connects TRBV11-3 to TRBJ2-1, with D unclear. With 4 bases removed from V and 2 bases from J, the gap between germline ends came to 9 bases. In germline, CDR1 is SGHNT, CDR2 YENEEA. This CDR3 spans 14 amino acids. The chain's CDR3 is CASSSRRAYNEQFF. The DNA of the CDR3 is TGTGCCAGCAGCTCTCGCCGGGCCTACAATGAGCAGTTCTTC.

V and J are TRBV10-1 and TRBJ2-7; D may be TRBD1 or TRBD2 (5 bases each). This CDR3 region has 13 residues. The germline V gene encodes CDR1 WNHNN and CDR2 SYGVQD (reference sequence). The V and J ends lost 3 bases and 6 bases respectively, with 12 bases between them. The CDR3: CASSDGTSFEQYF. The CDR3 bases are TGCGCCAGCAGTGACGGGACCTCGTTCGAGCAGTACTTC.

V is TRBV7-2 and J is TRBJ2-6; 8 bases match TRBD1. In germline, CDR1 is SGHTA, CDR2 FQGNSA. Trimming at V came to 4 bases and at J to 2 bases, leaving 7 bases not matched to a gene. The CDR3 extends over 17 amino acids. CDR3 nucleotides: TGTGCCAGCAGCTCAAGACAGGGGAGGCCTGGGGCCAACGTCCTGACTTTC. It is translated as CASSSRQGRPGANVLTF.

The CDR3 spells CASSLGGGSGNEQFF. Here the CDR3 DNA reads TGTGCCAGCAGCTTGGGTGGCGGGAGTGGGAATGAGCAGTTCTTC. This chain joins TRBV5-4 and TRBJ2-1, with 7 bases that match TRBD2. V lost 0 bases to trimming and J lost 7 bases; unmatched junction nucleotides: 7. CDR1 SGHNT and CDR2 YYREEE come from the germline V gene (reference sequence). The CDR3 extends over 15 amino acids.

The J gene is TRBJ1-2, the V gene TRBV5-4, with D possibly TRBD1 on 6 matching bases. Trimming took 4 bases from V and 4 from J, leaving 17 bases between them. The V gene's germline CDR1 is SGHNT and CDR2 YYREEE (reference sequence). The CDR3 sequence is 15 residues long. The CDR3 loop is CASSQKDSEPYGYTF. The CDR3 nucleotides read TGTGCCAGCAGCCAAAAGGACAGTGAACCCTATGGCTACACCTTC.

The chain carries TRBV6-2 or TRBV6-3 and TRBJ1-3; D might be TRBD1 (5 bases). This CDR3 spans 15 amino acids. Germline CDR1 and CDR2: MNHEY and SVGEGT. The ends were cut back, 2 bases at V and 0 bases at J, with 8 bases in the middle. The CDR3 region has the DNA TGTGCCAGCAGTTACGCCGGACACTCTGGAAACACCATATATTTT. This translates into CASSYAGHSGNTIYF.

This clone was seen more than once but under ten times. This rearrangement joins TRBV6-1 to TRBJ2-7, with D maybe TRBD2 (5 bases). The CDR3 has 15 amino acids. Trimming took off 1 base at V and 0 bases at J, with 10 bases between the two ends. Looked up from germline, CDR1 is MNHNS and CDR2 is SASEGT. In DNA, the CDR3 is TGTGCCAGCAGTGAAGGACCGAGGGACTCCTACGAGCAGTACTTC. As protein: CASSEGPRDSYEQYF.

The table lists this clone with a few counts. The chain employs TRBV14 and TRBJ2-3; D not certain. CDR1 SGHDN and CDR2 FVKESK come from the germline V gene. The V gene lost 5 bases and the J gene lost 3 bases, with 3 bases spanning the gap. This CDR3 contains 11 residues. The DNA of the CDR3 is TGTGCCAGCAGCGTTACAGATACGCAGTATTTT. Amino acids: CASSVTDTQYF. The full variable domain, with the rest looked up from reference TRBV14 and TRBJ2-3, is EAGVTQFPSHSVIEKGQTVTLRCDPISGHDNLYWYRRVMGKEIKFLLHFVKESKQDESGMPNNRFLAERTGGTYSTLKVQPAELEDSGVYFCASSVTDTQYFGPGTRLTVL.

The chain recombines TRBV5-5 with TRBJ1-3; D is possibly TRBD1 (5 bases). CDR1 is SGHKS and CDR2 is YYEKEE in the germline V gene (reference sequence). There are 15 residues in the CDR3. V was pared by 3 bases and J by 1 base, with 11 bases between. The CDR3 nucleotides are TGTGCCAGCAGCTCGTTCGGGGGATCTGGAAACACCATATATTTT. It encodes CASSSFGGSGNTIYF.

V and J are TRBV20-1 and TRBJ1-2, with TRBD1 identical over 10 bases. CDR3 length equals 12 residues. Looked up from germline, CDR1 is DFQATT and CDR2 is SNEGSKA (reference sequence). V trimming: 3 bases; J trimming: 8 bases; junction bases outside the gene matches: 3. CDR3 bases: TGCAGTGCTAGTGAGACAGGGGGCGGCTACACCTTC. Encoded protein: CSASETGGGYTF.

V is TRBV7-9 and J is TRBJ1-1; D remains ambiguous. CDR3 length: 14 amino acids. V was cut by 1 base and J by 6 bases, with 12 bases left in between. Germline lookup yields CDR1 SEHNR and CDR2 FQNEAQ (reference sequence). The CDR3 region is CASSLEGVASEAFF. CDR3 DNA: TGTGCCAGCAGCTTAGAGGGAGTTGCGTCTGAAGCTTTCTTT.

There are a few counts of this clone. The J gene is TRBJ1-1, the V gene TRBV12-3 or TRBV12-4; D remains ambiguous. This CDR3 has 11 amino acids. V was trimmed by 5 bases and J by 6 bases, leaving 7 bases between them. CDR3: CASSQIAEAFF. The DNA of the CDR3 is TGTGCCAGCAGTCAGATTGCTGAAGCTTTCTTT.

The chain uses TRBV28 and TRBJ2-7; D is uncertain. Germline V gene data show CDR1 as MDHEN and CDR2 as SYDVKM. The CDR3 has 13 residues. The ends were cut back, 8 bases at V and 2 bases at J, with 13 bases in the middle. Written as DNA, the CDR3 is TGTGCCAGCCGAACACCGGCTACCTACGAGCAGTACTTC. It codes for CASRTPATYEQYF. The full variable domain, with the rest looked up from reference TRBV28 and TRBJ2-7, is DVKVTQSSRYLVKRTGEKVFLECVQDMDHENMFWYRQDPGLGLRLIYFSYDVKMKEKGDIPEGYSVSREKKERFSLILESASTNQTSMYLCASRTPATYEQYFGPGTRLTVT.

The chain has TRBV9 and TRBJ2-5; no clear D. Trimming removed 0 bases from V and 0 bases from J, with 6 bases in between. Germline CDR1 is SGDLS and CDR2 is YYNGEE. This CDR3 spans 14 amino acids. CDR3 DNA: TGTGCCAGCAGCGTAGGCCCTTACCAAGAGACCCAGTACTTC. The encoded protein is CASSVGPYQETQYF. Supplemented by reference TRBV9 and TRBJ2-5, the full variable domain reads DSGVTQTPKHLITATGQRVTLRCSPRSGDLSVYWYQQSLDQGLQFLIQYYNGEERAKGNILERFSAQQFPDLHSELNLSSLELGDSALYFCASSVGPYQETQYFGPGTRLLVL.

V gene TRBV28 combines with J gene TRBJ2-2; D unresolved. Looked up from germline, CDR1 is MDHEN and CDR2 is SYDVKM. Between the trimmed V and J ends, which lost 5 bases and 8 bases, there was a span of 12 bases. CDR3 length: 13 residues. The CDR3, as DNA: TGTGCCAGCAGTGCAATGAGAGCGGGGGAGCTGTTTTTT. Amino acids: CASSAMRAGELFF.

The chain recombines TRBV16 with TRBJ2-5, with D tentatively TRBD1 (5 bases). CDR1 is KGHSY, CDR2 FQNENV, per germline. The CDR3 extends over 13 amino acids. Trimming cost V 4 bases and J 2 bases, with 8 bases left between them. In DNA form, the CDR3 reads TGTGCCAGCAGCCGACAGAGTCAAGAGACCCAGTACTTC. Amino acid sequence: CASSRQSQETQYF.

V usage is TRBV24-1 and J usage is TRBJ2-2, with 7 bases lining up with TRBD1. Germline V gives CDR1 KGHDR, CDR2 SFDVKD. V lost 2 bases to trimming and J lost 3 bases; unmatched junction nucleotides: 8. The CDR3 is 17 residues long. CDR3 DNA: TGTGCCACCAGTGATTGGGCAGGGGGTTTGGACACCGGGGAGCTGTTTTTT. Residues: CATSDWAGGLDTGELFF.